The 5 T cell receptor beta chains below all came from one sample that was sequenced in a study of molecular identifiers for immune sequencing clone quantification. Using its own MiXCR run on the PCR reads, TCRdb lists one record per CDR3 protein. The data hold over 550,000 distinct CDR3 sequences, with 25% observed a single time. The sample taken for sequencing was naive CD8+ T cells from blood, with Jurkat cell RNA spiked in. Subset described: FACS-sorted CD8+CD4-CCR7+CD45RA+ naive T cells. The receptors shown here come from a human donor in good health. Some libraries in this study had Jurkat cell RNA spiked in.

This sequence joins TRBV27 and TRBJ2-6; no reliable D call. Germline V gene sequence: CDR1 MNHEY, CDR2 SMNVEV (reference sequence). V dropped 2 bases and J dropped 0 bases, with 8 bases sitting between them. The CDR3 loop spans 16 amino acids. CDR3 nucleotides: TGTGCCAGCAGTTTACTATTCCCCTCTGGGGCCAACGTCCTGACTTTC. Residues: CASSLLFPSGANVLTF.

The chain combines TRBV6-1 with TRBJ2-7; either TRBD1 or TRBD2 may supply D (5 bases each). The CDR3 has 16 residues. The V gene lost 7 bases and the J gene lost 0 bases, with 19 bases spanning the gap. Looked up from germline, CDR1 is MNHNS and CDR2 is SASEGT. In DNA form, the CDR3 reads TGTGCCAGCACCTCAAGCCCGGGACGGGTCTCCTACGAGCAGTACTTC. This gives the protein CASTSSPGRVSYEQYF.

About this clonotype: One end of the junction is discordant with germline, which a read error may explain. V is TRBV2 and J is TRBJ2-7, with no clear D. The CDR3 extends over 16 amino acids. Looked up from germline, CDR1 is SNHLY and CDR2 is FYNNEI. The CDR3 region is CASRFDPDGSSYEQYF. The DNA for the CDR3 is TGCGCCAGCAGGTTCGATCCGGACGGGTCCTCCTACGAGCAGTACTTC. Drawing the rest from reference TRBV2 and TRBJ2-7, the complete variable domain is EPEVTQTPSHQVTQMGQEVILRCVPISNHLYFYWYRQILGQKVEFLVSFYNNEISEKSEIFDDQFSVERPDGSNFTLKIRSTKLEDSAMYFCASRFDPDGSSYEQYFGPGTRLTVT.

In its sample, this clonotype was seen many times. V usage is TRBV3-1 and J usage is TRBJ2-2; TRBD2 matches at 12 bases. CDR1 is LGHDT and CDR2 is YNNKEL in the germline V gene (reference sequence). The V and J ends lost 0 bases and 6 bases, in that order; junction bases with no gene match: 5. The CDR3 has 17 residues. The CDR3 region is CASSQDRLAGEPGELFF. The DNA for the CDR3 is TGTGCCAGCAGCCAAGACCGACTAGCGGGAGAACCCGGGGAGCTGTTTTTT.

Only a few counts were recorded for this clonotype. V and J are TRBV19 and TRBJ2-3; the D is unclear. The CDR3 runs 12 residues. CDR1 and CDR2 (germline): LNHDA, SQIVND (reference sequence). Trimming shortened V by 8 bases and J by 3 bases, and 9 bases separated the two germline ends. The CDR3 protein is CASGPVTDTQYF. The CDR3 nucleotides are TGTGCCAGTGGCCCAGTAACAGATACGCAGTATTTT.